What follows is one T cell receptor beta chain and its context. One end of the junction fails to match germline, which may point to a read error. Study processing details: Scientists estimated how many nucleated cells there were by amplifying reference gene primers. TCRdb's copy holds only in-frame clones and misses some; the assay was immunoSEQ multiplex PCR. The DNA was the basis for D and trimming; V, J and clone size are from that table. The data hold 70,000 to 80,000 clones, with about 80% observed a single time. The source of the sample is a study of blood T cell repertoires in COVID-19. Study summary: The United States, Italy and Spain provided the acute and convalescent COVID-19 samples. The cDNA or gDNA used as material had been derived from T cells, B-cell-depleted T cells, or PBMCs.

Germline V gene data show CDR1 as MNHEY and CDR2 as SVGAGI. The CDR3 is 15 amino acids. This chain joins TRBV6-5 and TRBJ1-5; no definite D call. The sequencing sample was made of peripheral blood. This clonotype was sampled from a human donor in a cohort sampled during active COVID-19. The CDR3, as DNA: TGTGCCAGCAGTTACCCTGGCCTTGGTAATCGGCCCCAGCATTTT. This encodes CASSYPGLGNRPQHF.